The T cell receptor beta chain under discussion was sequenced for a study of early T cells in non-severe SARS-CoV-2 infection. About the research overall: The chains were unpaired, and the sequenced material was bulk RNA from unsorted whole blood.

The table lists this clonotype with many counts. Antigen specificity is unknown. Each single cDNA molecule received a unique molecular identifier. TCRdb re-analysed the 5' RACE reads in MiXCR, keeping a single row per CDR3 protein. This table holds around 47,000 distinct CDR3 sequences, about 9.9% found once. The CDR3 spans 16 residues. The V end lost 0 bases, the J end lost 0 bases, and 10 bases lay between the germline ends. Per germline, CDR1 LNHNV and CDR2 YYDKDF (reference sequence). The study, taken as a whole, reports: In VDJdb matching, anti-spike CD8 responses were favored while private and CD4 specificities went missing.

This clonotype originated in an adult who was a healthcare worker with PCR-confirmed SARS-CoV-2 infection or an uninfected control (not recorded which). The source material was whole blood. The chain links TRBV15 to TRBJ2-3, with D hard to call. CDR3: CATSRDYILSTDTQYF. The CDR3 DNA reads TGTGCCACCAGCAGAGACTATATCCTGAGCACAGATACGCAGTATTTT.